This T cell receptor beta chain derives from a study of T cell repertoires in aging, cancer and after chemotherapy. Study-wide points: These repertoire data do not allow conclusions about immunological memory after chemotherapy.

The length of the CDR3 is 13 residues. Germline CDR1 is MNHEY and CDR2 is SVGAGI. Trimming at V came to 6 bases and at J to 4 bases, leaving 4 bases not matched to a gene. This clonotype has only a few counts. Its antigen is as yet unknown. Amplification of TCR beta used genomic DNA extracted from peripheral blood. Rearranged V-D-J TRB sequences were amplified with a mixed TRB-A/B primer pool. From the multiplex PCR reads, TCRdb called clonotypes with MiXCR, one entry per CDR3 protein. The sample consists of around 9,600 distinct CDR3 sequences, 35% to 45% of them appearing once. The clonotype originates from a human donor in good health. Sequences were obtained from blood. The chain couples TRBV6-5 to TRBJ2-5; 8 bases are a match to TRBD2. The CDR3 DNA follows: TGTGCCAGCAGCGGGGGGGTCCGAGAGACCCAGTACTTC. Translated: CASSGGVRETQYF.